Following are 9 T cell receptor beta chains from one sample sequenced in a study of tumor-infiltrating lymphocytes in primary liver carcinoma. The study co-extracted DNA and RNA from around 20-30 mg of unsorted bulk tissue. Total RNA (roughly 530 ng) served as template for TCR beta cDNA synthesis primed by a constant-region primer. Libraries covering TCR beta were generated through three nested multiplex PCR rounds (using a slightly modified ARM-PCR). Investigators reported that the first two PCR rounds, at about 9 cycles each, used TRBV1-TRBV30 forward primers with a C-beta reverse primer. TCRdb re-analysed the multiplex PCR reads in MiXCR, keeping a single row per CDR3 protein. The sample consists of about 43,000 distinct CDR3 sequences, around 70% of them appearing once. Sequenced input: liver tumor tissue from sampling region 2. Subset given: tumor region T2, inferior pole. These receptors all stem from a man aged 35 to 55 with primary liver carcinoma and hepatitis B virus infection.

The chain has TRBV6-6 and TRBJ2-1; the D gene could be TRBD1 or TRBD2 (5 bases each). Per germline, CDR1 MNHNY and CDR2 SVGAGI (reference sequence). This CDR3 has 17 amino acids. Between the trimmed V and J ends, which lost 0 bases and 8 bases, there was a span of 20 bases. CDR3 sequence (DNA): TGTGCCAGCAGTTACTCGGTGGGAGAGGACATACACGATGAGCAGTTCTTC. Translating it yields CASSYSVGEDIHDEQFF.

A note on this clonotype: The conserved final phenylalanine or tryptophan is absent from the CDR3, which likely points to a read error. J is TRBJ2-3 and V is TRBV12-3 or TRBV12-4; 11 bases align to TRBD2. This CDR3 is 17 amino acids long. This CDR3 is CASSSPTSGRSTDTQYY. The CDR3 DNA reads TGTGCCAGCAGTTCCCCAACTAGCGGGAGAAGTACAGATACACAGTATTAT.

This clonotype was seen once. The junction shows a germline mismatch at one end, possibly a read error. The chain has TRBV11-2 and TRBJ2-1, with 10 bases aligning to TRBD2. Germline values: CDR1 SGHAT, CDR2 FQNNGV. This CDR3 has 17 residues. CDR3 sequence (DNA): TGTGCCAGCAGCCCAACCATAACTAGCGGGAAATACACTGAGCAGCTCTTC. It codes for CASSPTITSGKYTEQLF.

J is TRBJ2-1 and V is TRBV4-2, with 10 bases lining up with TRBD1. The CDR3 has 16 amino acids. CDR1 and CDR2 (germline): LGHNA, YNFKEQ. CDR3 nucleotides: TGTACGAGCAGCCACACCGGGGGACAGGGGAACAATGAGCAGTTCTTC. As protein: CTSSHTGGQGNNEQFF.

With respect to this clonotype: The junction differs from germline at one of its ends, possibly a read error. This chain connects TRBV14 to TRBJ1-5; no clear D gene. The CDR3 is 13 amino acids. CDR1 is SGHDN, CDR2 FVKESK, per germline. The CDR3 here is CASSQGGSQSQHF. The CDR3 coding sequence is TGTGCAAGCAGCCAAGGAGGTAGTCAGTCCCAGCATTTT.

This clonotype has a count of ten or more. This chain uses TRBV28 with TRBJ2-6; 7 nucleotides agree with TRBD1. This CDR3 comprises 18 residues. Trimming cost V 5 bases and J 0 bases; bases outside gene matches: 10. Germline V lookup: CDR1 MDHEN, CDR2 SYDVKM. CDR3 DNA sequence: TGTGCCAGCAGTCCCCCGGGACAGCTGTTCTCTGGGGCCAACGTCCTGACTTTC. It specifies CASSPPGQLFSGANVLTF.

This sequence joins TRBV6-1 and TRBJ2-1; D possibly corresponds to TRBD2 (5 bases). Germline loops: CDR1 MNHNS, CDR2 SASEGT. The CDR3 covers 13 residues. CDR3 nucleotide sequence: TGTTCCGGCAGTGACGGGGTAGGGAATGAGCAGTTCTTC. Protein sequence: CSGSDGVGNEQFF.

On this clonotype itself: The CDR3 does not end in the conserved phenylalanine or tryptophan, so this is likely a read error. CDR3 sequence reads: CARSLTRPGSPLHL. The CDR3 nucleotides are TGTGCCAGAAGTCTGACGAGACCCGGGTCACCCCTCCACCTT. J is TRBJ1-6 and V is TRBV30; D gene unclear. Germline CDR1 and CDR2: GTSNPN and SVGIG (reference sequence). The CDR3 consists of 14 residues. The V and J ends lost 8 bases and 10 bases respectively, with 21 bases between them.

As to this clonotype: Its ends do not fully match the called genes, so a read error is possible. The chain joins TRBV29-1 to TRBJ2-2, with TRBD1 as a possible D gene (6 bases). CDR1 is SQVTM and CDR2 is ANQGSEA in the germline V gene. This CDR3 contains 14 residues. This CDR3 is CSVVNRVSTRELFF. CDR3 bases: TGCAGCGTTGTCAACAGGGTGAGCACCAGGGAGTTGTTTTTT.